The 2 T cell receptor beta chains presented below share a single source sample, sequenced in a study of blood T cells in healthy people across ages. Next came a second PCR, run for about 6 to 12 cycles, which used a sample-barcoded 5' primer along with a J-beta primer mix. TCRdb independently ran MiXCR on the 5' RACE reads; one entry per CDR3 protein. The table has 790,000 or so distinct CDR3 sequences, approximately 53% seen once. The specimen sequenced was blood. The receptors here all came from a man aged 40-55 years in good health.

V is TRBV7-9 and J is TRBJ1-1; D ambiguous. Germline CDR1 is SEHNR and CDR2 is FQNEAQ (reference sequence). The CDR3 extends over 12 amino acids. Trimming took 2 bases from V and 8 from J, leaving 9 bases between them. CDR3 in DNA: TGTGCCAGCAGCTTATTGGGTTTGGAAGCTTTCTTT. Residues: CASSLLGLEAFF.

The chain employs TRBV20-1 and TRBJ2-1; maybe TRBD2 (5 bases). The V gene's germline CDR1 is DFQATT and CDR2 SNEGSKA (reference sequence). The V end lost 6 bases, the J end lost 6 bases, and 24 bases lay between the germline ends. CDR3 length: 16 amino acids. CDR3 in DNA: TGCAGTGCCGTCCCCCCCGGCGTTGCGGGTGTCAATGAGCAGTTCTTC. This encodes CSAVPPGVAGVNEQFF.